A selection of T cell receptor beta chains follows, all from one sample in a study of cytomegalovirus exposure and HLA in healthy donors. Produced via immunoSEQ multiplex PCR; TCRdb's table is partial and in-frame only. The sample has 200,000 or so clones, and its top ten clones hold 1.1%. Sequenced: PBMCs. The receptors here all came from a girl aged 2-10 years in good health and CMV-seropositive. The CDR3 runs from the conserved cysteine through the conserved F or W. Each record gives: J gene, D gene, V gene, CDR3 protein, CDR3 DNA. The D gene is left open where the match is weak.

j_call: TRBJ2-7
d_call: -
v_call: TRBV15
cdr3_aa: CATSREGDLDEQYF
cdr3_nt: TGTGCCACCAGCAGAGAGGGAGATCTCGACGAGCAGTACTTC

j_call: TRBJ2-1
d_call: -
v_call: TRBV28
cdr3_aa: CASSYEYNEQFF
cdr3_nt: TGTGCCAGCAGTTATGAGTACAATGAGCAGTTCTTC

j_call: TRBJ2-7
d_call: TRBD2
v_call: TRBV18
cdr3_aa: CASSPDAGAYEQYF
cdr3_nt: TGTGCCAGCTCACCAGATGCGGGAGCTTACGAGCAGTACTTC

j_call: TRBJ2-5
d_call: -
v_call: TRBV7-9
cdr3_aa: CASSLGATFETQYF
cdr3_nt: TGTGCCAGCAGCTTAGGCGCGACTTTCGAGACCCAGTACTTC

j_call: TRBJ1-5
d_call: -
v_call: TRBV6-5
cdr3_aa: CASSETGSINQPQHF
cdr3_nt: TGTGCCAGCAGCGAGACAGGATCGATCAATCAGCCCCAGCATTTT

j_call: TRBJ1-1
d_call: TRBD1
v_call: TRBV4-1
cdr3_aa: CASSPRQGGDTGAFF
cdr3_nt: TGCGCCAGCAGCCCCAGACAGGGCGGGGACACTGGAGCTTTCTTT

j_call: TRBJ1-4
d_call: -
v_call: TRBV2
cdr3_aa: CASSGQGFEEKLFF
cdr3_nt: TGTGCCAGCAGTGGCCAGGGATTCGAGGAAAAACTGTTTTTT

j_call: TRBJ2-7
d_call: -
v_call: TRBV5-1
cdr3_aa: CASSLGTKHYEQYF
cdr3_nt: TGCGCCAGCAGCTTGGGCACCAAACACTACGAGCAGTACTTC

j_call: TRBJ1-1
d_call: -
v_call: TRBV10-1
cdr3_aa: CASSKTGFTGAFF
cdr3_nt: TGCGCCAGCAGCAAGACAGGATTCACTGGAGCTTTCTTT

j_call: TRBJ2-7
d_call: TRBD1
v_call: TRBV2
cdr3_aa: CASSVPRETGRSYEQYF
cdr3_nt: TGTGCCAGCAGTGTACCCAGAGAGACAGGGAGATCCTACGAGCAGTACTTC

j_call: TRBJ2-5
d_call: -
v_call: TRBV5-1
cdr3_aa: CASSLAIAEETQYF
cdr3_nt: TGCGCCAGCAGCTTGGCAATAGCGGAAGAGACCCAGTACTTC

j_call: TRBJ2-3
d_call: -
v_call: TRBV19
cdr3_aa: CASSKGSRDTQYF
cdr3_nt: TGTGCCAGTAGTAAGGGGTCCAGAGATACGCAGTATTTT

j_call: TRBJ2-7
d_call: -
v_call: TRBV6-6
cdr3_aa: CASSYSSATLSYEQYF
cdr3_nt: TGTGCCAGCAGTTACTCGAGTGCGACACTCTCCTACGAGCAGTACTTC

j_call: TRBJ2-7
d_call: -
v_call: TRBV29-1
cdr3_aa: CSVEESSVGLYEQYF
cdr3_nt: TGCAGCGTTGAAGAAAGCTCTGTGGGCCTCTACGAGCAGTACTTC

j_call: TRBJ2-7
d_call: -
v_call: TRBV11-2
cdr3_aa: CASSFQARDYEQYF
cdr3_nt: TGTGCCAGCAGCTTTCAGGCGAGAGACTACGAGCAGTACTTC

j_call: TRBJ2-1
d_call: TRBD2
v_call: TRBV11-2
cdr3_aa: CASSLIQRGPSYNEQFF
cdr3_nt: TGTGCCAGCAGCTTAATCCAGCGGGGGCCCTCCTACAATGAGCAGTTCTTC

j_call: TRBJ2-3
d_call: TRBD2
v_call: TRBV6-4
cdr3_aa: CASSDSPLAGGTTDTQYF
cdr3_nt: TGTGCCAGCAGTGACTCCCCACTAGCGGGAGGGACCACAGATACGCAGTATTTT

j_call: TRBJ2-7
d_call: -
v_call: TRBV7-8
cdr3_aa: CASSLAALATGTYEQYF
cdr3_nt: TGTGCCAGCAGCTTAGCCGCCCTAGCTACGGGAACCTACGAGCAGTACTTC

j_call: TRBJ2-7
d_call: -
v_call: TRBV10-3
cdr3_aa: CAISDSVYEQYF
cdr3_nt: TGTGCCATTTCGGACAGTGTCTACGAGCAGTACTTC

j_call: TRBJ1-5
d_call: TRBD1
v_call: TRBV28
cdr3_aa: CASSFRQGPNQPQHF
cdr3_nt: TGTGCCAGCAGCTTCCGACAGGGACCCAATCAGCCCCAGCATTTT

j_call: TRBJ2-1
d_call: -
v_call: TRBV10-1
cdr3_aa: CASSLPVACSSYNEQFF
cdr3_nt: TGCGCCAGCAGCTTACCTGTAGCGTGCAGCTCCTACAATGAGCAGTTCTTC

j_call: TRBJ2-1
d_call: -
v_call: TRBV5-4
cdr3_aa: CASSSASVGSGNEQFF
cdr3_nt: TGTGCCAGCAGCTCGGCCAGTGTGGGTTCGGGTAATGAGCAGTTCTTC

j_call: TRBJ2-2
d_call: -
v_call: TRBV5-1
cdr3_aa: CASSLEDYGGELFF
cdr3_nt: TGCGCCAGCAGCTTGGAGGACTACGGCGGGGAGCTGTTTTTT

j_call: TRBJ1-2
d_call: TRBD1
v_call: TRBV18
cdr3_aa: CASSLDRVVYGYTF
cdr3_nt: TGTGCCAGCTCACTCGACAGGGTAGTCTATGGCTACACCTTC

j_call: TRBJ1-4
d_call: -
v_call: TRBV27
cdr3_aa: CASSLYPRQNEKLFF
cdr3_nt: TGTGCCAGCAGTCTCTATCCCAGACAAAATGAAAAACTGTTTTTT

j_call: TRBJ2-3
d_call: -
v_call: TRBV27
cdr3_aa: CASSSAQSFTDTQYF
cdr3_nt: TGTGCCAGCAGTTCCGCCCAAAGCTTCACAGATACGCAGTATTTT

j_call: TRBJ2-1
d_call: TRBD2
v_call: TRBV7-8
cdr3_aa: CASSLTSGAYNEQFF
cdr3_nt: TGTGCCAGCAGCCTAACTAGCGGTGCCTACAATGAGCAGTTCTTC

j_call: TRBJ2-2
d_call: -
v_call: TRBV5-1
cdr3_aa: CASSPDSLGTGELFF
cdr3_nt: TGCGCCAGCAGCCCGGACAGCTTGGGCACCGGGGAGCTGTTTTTT

j_call: TRBJ1-5
d_call: -
v_call: TRBV9
cdr3_aa: CASSKEGTSNQPQHF
cdr3_nt: TGTGCCAGCAGCAAGGAGGGAACGAGCAATCAGCCCCAGCATTTT

j_call: TRBJ1-4
d_call: -
v_call: TRBV15
cdr3_aa: CATSTSSQVVAKLFF
cdr3_nt: TGTGCCACCAGCACCAGTTCACAGGTAGTCGCGAAACTGTTTTTT

j_call: TRBJ2-3
d_call: TRBD2
v_call: TRBV19
cdr3_aa: CASQAGALDTQYF
cdr3_nt: TGTGCCAGTCAAGCGGGGGCTTTGGATACGCAGTATTTT

j_call: TRBJ1-1
d_call: TRBD1
v_call: TRBV4-2
cdr3_aa: CASSPIGDRGQAFF
cdr3_nt: TGTGCCAGCAGCCCAATAGGGGACAGGGGACAAGCTTTCTTT

j_call: TRBJ2-1
d_call: TRBD2
v_call: TRBV7-6
cdr3_aa: CASSFHEPSAHGGNEQFF
cdr3_nt: TGTGCCAGCAGCTTCCATGAGCCGTCCGCTCACGGGGGGAATGAGCAGTTCTTC

j_call: TRBJ2-7
d_call: TRBD1
v_call: TRBV4-1
cdr3_aa: CASSPPGQGNYEQYF
cdr3_nt: TGCGCCAGCAGCCCTCCGGGACAGGGAAACTACGAGCAGTACTTC

j_call: TRBJ2-7
d_call: -
v_call: TRBV4-2
cdr3_aa: CASREEHGSYEQYF
cdr3_nt: TGTGCCAGCAGAGAAGAACATGGCTCCTACGAGCAGTACTTC

j_call: TRBJ2-3
d_call: TRBD2
v_call: TRBV11-2
cdr3_aa: CASSLEGLAGGPLSDTQYF
cdr3_nt: TGTGCCAGCAGCTTAGAAGGACTAGCGGGAGGGCCGTTGTCGGATACGCAGTATTTT

j_call: TRBJ1-2
d_call: -
v_call: TRBV7-6
cdr3_aa: CASRPRGRGDYTF
cdr3_nt: TGTGCCAGCAGACCTAGGGGTCGTGGGGACTACACCTTC

j_call: TRBJ2-2
d_call: -
v_call: TRBV27
cdr3_aa: CASSLVGSRAGELFF
cdr3_nt: TGTGCCAGCAGTTTAGTGGGGAGTAGGGCCGGGGAGCTGTTTTTT

j_call: TRBJ2-7
d_call: -
v_call: TRBV5-1
cdr3_aa: CASSFSRDTYEQYF
cdr3_nt: TGCGCCAGCAGCTTTTCTAGGGACACCTACGAGCAGTACTTC

j_call: TRBJ2-5
d_call: TRBD1
v_call: TRBV28
cdr3_aa: CAIGYRGREETQYF
cdr3_nt: TGTGCCATCGGATACAGGGGACGAGAAGAGACCCAGTACTTC

j_call: TRBJ1-2
d_call: -
v_call: TRBV5-1
cdr3_aa: CASSLESGLANYGYTF
cdr3_nt: TGCGCCAGCAGCTTGGAATCAGGCTTAGCTAACTATGGCTACACCTTC

j_call: TRBJ2-2
d_call: -
v_call: TRBV18
cdr3_aa: CASSPMQGGDGGELFF
cdr3_nt: TGTGCCAGCTCGCCGATGCAGGGGGGCGATGGCGGGGAGCTGTTTTTT

j_call: TRBJ2-1
d_call: -
v_call: TRBV27
cdr3_aa: CASSLLNRVLFF
cdr3_nt: TGTGCCAGCAGTCTGCTTAACAGGGTTTTGTTCTTC

j_call: TRBJ2-7
d_call: TRBD1
v_call: TRBV9
cdr3_aa: CASSVAGQGNYEQYF
cdr3_nt: TGTGCCAGCAGCGTAGCCGGACAGGGAAACTACGAGCAGTACTTC